Presented here are 23 T cell receptor beta chains from one specimen sequenced in a study of blood T cell repertoires in COVID-19. Produced via immunoSEQ multiplex PCR; TCRdb's table is partial and in-frame only. There are about 90,000 clones in the sample; over 70% occur only once, and approximately 31% lies in the top ten. The specimen sequenced was peripheral blood. These receptors all stem from a woman aged 80 or older with active or convalescent COVID-19.

This clone came up once. This CDR3 reads CARDQYWTGGEQYF. The CDR3 DNA reads as TGTGCCCGGGACCAGTACTGGACAGGAGGCGAGCAGTACTTC. The rearrangement uses TRBV9 and TRBJ2-7, with TRBD1 matching over 7 bases. The CDR3 is 14 amino acids. Germline CDR1 is SGDLS and CDR2 is YYNGEE. Trimming cost V 10 bases and J 6 bases; bases outside gene matches: 16.

The V gene is TRBV10-3, the J gene TRBJ1-1; tentatively, D is TRBD1 (5 bases). The CDR3 is made up of 13 amino acids. The ends were cut back, 7 bases at V and 3 bases at J, with 12 bases in the middle. Germline V gene lookup returns CDR1 ENHRY and CDR2 SYGVKD. The CDR3 loop is CAITQGLDTEAFF. CDR3 DNA: TGTGCCATCACCCAGGGATTGGACACTGAAGCTTTCTTT.

The chain combines TRBV2 with TRBJ2-1, with TRBD2 matching 11 bases. Germline V gives CDR1 SNHLY, CDR2 FYNNEI. Trimming removed 3 bases from V and 2 bases from J; junction bases left unmatched: 6. The CDR3 sequence is 17 residues long. The CDR3 nucleotides read TGTGCCAGCAGTGAGCTAGCGGGGGGACCAACCTACAATGAGCAGTTCTTC. It is translated as CASSELAGGPTYNEQFF.

The genes are TRBV5-1 and TRBJ2-2, with TRBD2 matching over 8 bases. The trim removed 9 bases at V and 5 bases at J, leaving 12 bases unmatched. This CDR3 spans 15 amino acids. CDR1 and CDR2 from the germline V gene are SGHRS and YFSETQ. For the CDR3, the DNA is TGCGCCACCACTTTGGGTAGCGGGGCGACCGGGGAGCTGTTTTTT. Its translation: CATTLGSGATGELFF.

The V gene is TRBV19, the J gene TRBJ2-1; 9 bases match TRBD1. The CDR3 runs 15 residues. Germline V gene sequence: CDR1 LNHDA, CDR2 SQIVND (reference sequence). With V trimmed by 3 bases and J by 8 bases, 8 bases remained unmatched. CDR3 DNA: TGTGCCAGTAGTATCTCTCCGGGACAGGGCTATGAGCAGTTCTTC. Protein product: CASSISPGQGYEQFF.

This sequence joins TRBV19 and TRBJ2-2; D uncertain. Germline V CDR1 and CDR2: LNHDA, SQIVND (reference sequence). V shed 4 bases and J shed 4 bases, with 16 bases lying between them. The CDR3 contains 16 residues. This CDR3 is CASSTQALARTGELFF. DNA for the CDR3: TGTGCCAGTAGTACCCAGGCCTTGGCCCGCACCGGGGAGCTGTTTTTT.

Only a few counts were recorded for this clone. The rearrangement joins TRBV5-1 to TRBJ2-7, with 11 bases lining up with TRBD1. V shed 3 bases, J shed 3 bases, and the junction held 5 bases outside the gene matches. The CDR3 spans 15 residues. Looked up from germline, CDR1 is SGHRS and CDR2 is YFSETQ. CDR3 bases: TGCGCCAGCAGCTGGGGGACAGGGGGTTTCTACGAGCAGTACTTC. As protein: CASSWGTGGFYEQYF.

This rearrangement joins TRBV29-1 to TRBJ1-2; 7 positions agree with TRBD1. Trimming cost V 3 bases and J 7 bases; bases outside gene matches: 5. There are 12 residues in the CDR3. Germline-derived CDR1 and CDR2 are SQVTM and ANQGSEA. CDR3 bases: TGCAGCGTTGAGGAGGGGGCTCGTGGCTACACCTTC. Translation: CSVEEGARGYTF.

The rearrangement uses TRBV2 and TRBJ2-7, with 8 bases matching TRBD1. Trimming removed 7 bases from V and 0 bases from J; junction bases left unmatched: 5. Germline V lookup: CDR1 SNHLY, CDR2 FYNNEI. The CDR3 spans 14 residues. The chain's CDR3 is CASTSDRVSYEQYF. The CDR3 DNA is TGTGCCAGCACCTCGGACAGGGTCTCCTACGAGCAGTACTTC.

V gene TRBV7-2 combines with J gene TRBJ1-1; 8 bases match TRBD1. Germline CDR1 SGHTA, CDR2 FQGNSA. CDR3 length: 18 residues. Trimming took 1 base from V and 1 from J; bases not matched to a gene: 11. The CDR3 reads CASSLVSSPGQGNTEAFF. In DNA form, the CDR3 reads TGTGCCAGCAGCTTAGTTAGTTCTCCCGGACAGGGGAACACTGAAGCTTTCTTT. Filled out from reference TRBV7-2 and TRBJ1-1, the complete variable domain reads GAGVSQSPSNKVTEKGKDVELRCDPISGHTALYWYRQSLGQGLEFLIYFQGNSAPDKSGLPSDRFSAERTGGSVSTLTIQRTQQEDSAVYLCASSLVSSPGQGNTEAFFGQGTRLTVV.

The chain couples TRBV5-4 to TRBJ2-3; D is undetermined. V was shortened by 0 bases and J by 4 bases, with 9 bases between the two germline ends. Germline-derived CDR1 and CDR2 are SGHNT and YYREEE (reference sequence). This CDR3 has 14 residues. The chain's CDR3 is CASSLELYADTQYF. The CDR3 coding sequence is TGTGCCAGCAGCTTGGAACTCTACGCAGATACGCAGTATTTT.

This chain links TRBV5-6 with TRBJ1-2; 9 nucleotides align to TRBD1. CDR1 SGHDT and CDR2 YYEEEE come from the germline V gene. This CDR3 has 16 residues. With 0 bases clipped from V and 4 bases from J, the junction kept 7 bases outside the gene matches. The CDR3 nucleotides are TGTGCCAGCAGCTTGGTGGGACAGGGAGGGGGCTATGGCTACACCTTC. Its translation: CASSLVGQGGGYGYTF.

This clone was picked up a small number of times. The chain combines TRBV7-2 with TRBJ1-2; 7 bases are shared with TRBD1. CDR1 and CDR2 (germline): SGHTA, FQGNSA. Unmatched junction bases numbered 3, after V lost 5 bases and J lost 3 bases. This CDR3 region has 13 residues. CDR3: CASSPDRDYGYTF. The CDR3, as DNA: TGTGCCAGCAGCCCAGACAGGGACTATGGCTACACCTTC.

V is TRBV5-1 and J is TRBJ2-1, with D possibly matching TRBD1 (5 bases). The germline V gene has CDR1 SGHRS and CDR2 YFSETQ. This CDR3 has 12 amino acids. V lost 7 bases and J lost 5, with 10 bases in between. In DNA, the CDR3 is TGCGCCAGCGGACGACAGAACAATGAGCAGTTCTTC. The encoded protein is CASGRQNNEQFF.

This clone appeared a few times. This sequence joins TRBV6-1 and TRBJ1-1; 7 bases agree with TRBD1. V dropped 3 bases and J dropped 3; count of bases not matched to a gene: 7. The CDR3 is made up of 15 amino acids. Per the germline V gene, CDR1 is MNHNS and CDR2 is SASEGT. The CDR3 protein is CASSDDRVPHTEAFF. CDR3 nucleotide sequence: TGTGCCAGCAGTGACGACAGGGTACCCCACACTGAAGCTTTCTTT.

This chain uses TRBV27 with TRBJ2-3; TRBD1 is a possible D gene (6 bases). The CDR3 is 16 residues long. Germline CDR1 is MNHEY and CDR2 is SMNVEV (reference sequence). Trimming pared 2 bases from V and 4 bases from J, leaving 16 bases between. The CDR3, as DNA: TGTGCCAGCAGTTTAAACCCTACCTACAGGGCAGATACGCAGTATTTT. Translation: CASSLNPTYRADTQYF.

The chain employs TRBV5-1 and TRBJ2-3; 12 nucleotides align to TRBD2. The CDR3 is 18 residues long. Germline V lookup: CDR1 SGHRS, CDR2 YFSETQ. V lost 0 bases to trimming and J lost 4 bases; unmatched junction nucleotides: 9. The CDR3 reads CASSLAASGGAAADTQYF. The CDR3 nucleotides read TGCGCCAGCAGCTTGGCGGCTAGCGGGGGGGCCGCCGCAGATACGCAGTATTTT.

The genes are TRBV11-2 and TRBJ1-1; possibly TRBD1 for D (5 bases). This CDR3 spans 13 amino acids. Germline loops: CDR1 SGHAT, CDR2 FQNNGV. Trimming shortened V by 7 bases and J by 5 bases, and 14 bases separated the two germline ends. The CDR3 protein is CASKLVSGTEAFF. CDR3 in DNA: TGTGCCAGCAAGCTGGTATCAGGGACTGAAGCTTTCTTT. Filled out from reference TRBV11-2 and TRBJ1-1, the complete variable domain reads EAGVAQSPRYKIIEKRQSVAFWCNPISGHATLYWYQQILGQGPKLLIQFQNNGVVDDSQLPKDRFSAERLKGVDSTLKIQPAKLEDSAVYLCASKLVSGTEAFFGQGTRLTVV.

The chain links TRBV6-1 to TRBJ1-1; D uncertain. V lost 1 base and J 7 bases, leaving 10 bases between the germline ends. The CDR3 covers 13 residues. Germline CDR1 reads MNHNS; CDR2 reads SASEGT. The CDR3 region has the DNA TGTGCCAGCAGTGAAGGCGGAATTATTGAAGCTTTCTTT. Its translation: CASSEGGIIEAFF.

The chain employs TRBV9 and TRBJ2-3; possible D gene TRBD2, 5 bases. The germline gives CDR1 SGDLS, CDR2 YYNGEE. Trimming shortened V by 1 base and J by 1 base, and 10 bases separated the two germline ends. The CDR3 is 15 residues long. CDR3 residues: CASSVSPGGTDTQYF. CDR3 DNA: TGTGCCAGCAGCGTATCCCCCGGGGGCACAGATACGCAGTATTTT. Full variable domain (outside the CDR3, taken from reference TRBV9 and TRBJ2-3): DSGVTQTPKHLITATGQRVTLRCSPRSGDLSVYWYQQSLDQGLQFLIQYYNGEERAKGNILERFSAQQFPDLHSELNLSSLELGDSALYFCASSVSPGGTDTQYFGPGTRLTVL.

The chain combines TRBV2 with TRBJ1-2, with 10 bases matching TRBD1. The trim removed 4 bases at V and 4 bases at J, leaving 6 bases unmatched. The germline V gene encodes CDR1 SNHLY and CDR2 FYNNEI. This CDR3 is built from 15 residues. The CDR3: CASSARQGASYGYTF. CDR3 in DNA: TGTGCCAGCAGTGCAAGACAGGGGGCAAGCTATGGCTACACCTTC.

The V and J genes are TRBV5-7 and TRBJ1-3, with no clear D. TRBV5-7 is assigned to the ORF class and has an uncertain function. With 4 bases removed from V and 1 base from J, the gap between germline ends came to 15 bases. The CDR3 length is 16 residues. The CDR3 region is CASSLRHILSGNTIYF. The CDR3 DNA sequence: TGTGCCAGCAGCCTCCGCCATATACTGTCTGGAAACACCATATATTTT.

The J gene is TRBJ2-2, the V gene TRBV4-3; 8 nucleotides match TRBD2. Germline loops: CDR1 LGHNA, CDR2 YSLEER. The CDR3 runs to 16 residues. V dropped 0 bases and J dropped 4; count of bases not matched to a gene: 4. Here the CDR3 DNA reads TGCGCCAGCAGCCAAGATCCGGGGGGGAGCACCGGGGAGCTGTTTTTT. It specifies CASSQDPGGSTGELFF.